Sequencing of this TCR beta chain was carried out in a study of vaccination effects on CD4 cells after COVID-19. ViraFEST used viral peptide pools to expand antigen-specific CD4+ T cells before sequencing. Scientists isolated CD4+ T cells after an approximately 10-day culture period ended. Having tested negative for nucleocapsid antibodies, the vaccine recipients showed no prior SARS-CoV-2 infection. Notes on this clone: The antigen is not known.

Sequenced by immunoSEQ multiplex PCR; TCRdb stores in-frame clones only, minus some. The repertoire holds some 22,000 clones, with roughly four fifths as singletons. This receptor was taken from a human donor who received a COVID-19 vaccine. Here the sequenced sample was CD4+ T cells from PBMCs cultured with HCoV-NL63 spike peptides, taken before COVID-19 vaccination.

The chain's CDR3 is CASSSVAGVSTDTQYF. CDR3 coding DNA: TGCGCCAGCAGCTCTGTGGCGGGGGTTAGCACAGATACGCAGTATTTT. The rearrangement links TRBV4-1 to TRBJ2-3; 7 bases align to TRBD2. Germline values: CDR1 MGHRA, CDR2 YSYEKL. The V gene end was trimmed by 5 bases and the J gene end by 0 bases; junction bases not matched to a gene: 8. This CDR3 has 16 residues.